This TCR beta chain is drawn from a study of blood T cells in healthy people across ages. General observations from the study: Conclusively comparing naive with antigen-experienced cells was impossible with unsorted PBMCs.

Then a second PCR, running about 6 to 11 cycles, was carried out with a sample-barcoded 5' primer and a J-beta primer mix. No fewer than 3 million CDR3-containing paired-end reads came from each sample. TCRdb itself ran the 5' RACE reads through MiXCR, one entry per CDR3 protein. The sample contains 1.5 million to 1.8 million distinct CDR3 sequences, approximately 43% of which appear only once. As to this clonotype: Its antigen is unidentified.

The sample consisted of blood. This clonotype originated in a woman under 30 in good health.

DNA of the CDR3: TGTGCCAGCAGTTCTCTAGCGGGACACAATGAGCAGTACTTC. Residues: CASSSLAGHNEQYF. The J gene is TRBJ2-5, the V gene TRBV12-3 or TRBV12-4; 9 nucleotides agree with TRBD2. With 4 bases clipped from V and 11 bases from J, the junction kept 11 bases outside the gene matches. This CDR3 has 14 residues.